This T cell receptor (beta chain) was recorded in a study of tumor-infiltrating T cells and Merkel cell polyomavirus (dated by TCRdb to the late 2010s). For context, the study as a whole: In Merkel cell carcinoma patients, the study examined CD8+ T cells specific for the Merkel cell polyomavirus KLL epitope. Across the study, one tumor sample was a frozen nodal tumor digest and one was a flash-frozen core biopsy of a metastasis. In about 15 samples, TRB sequencing was done on KLL-tetramer-sorted cells from blood or tumor-infiltrating lymphocytes, along with 12 matched whole-tumor samples. Patients came in at different disease stages and had a median follow-up of around 2.5 years, ranging from roughly 1.1 to 6.0 years. The therapies patients received were varied and non-standardized, including chemotherapy, radiation and immunotherapies. Most whole-tumor samples were 25-micron curls cut from formalin-fixed, paraffin-embedded tissue blocks. What the authors observed across the whole study: Because only a single viral epitope was studied, T cells directed against other Merkel cell polyomavirus epitopes were not captured. A significant MCC-specific survival advantage (P = 0.0051) was associated with a greater number of unique KLL-specific clonotypes in tumors (roughly 5-108 vs 0-3). A higher intratumoral fraction of KLL-specific T cells (about 1.9-20% versus roughly 0-0.15%) was associated with significantly improved MCC-specific survival. The small sample size of the study (n of about twelve patients) is recognized as a limitation. KLL-specific TRB repertoires were diverse and mostly private, with just one public clonotype, shared by two patients, among 400 or so unique sequences.

All patients' tumors stained robustly positive for Merkel cell polyomavirus Large T antigen by immunohistochemistry. About twelve Merkel cell carcinoma patients with robust KLL-tetramer+ populations, above 0.04% of CD8+ T cells, in blood and/or cultured TIL were included. All patients were identified as Caucasian, and a median age of approximately 60 years (range roughly 45 to 85 years) was recorded. Lymph node tumors were analyzed for patients with unknown primaries presenting with nodal disease, or where primary tissue was insufficient. The library was generated by the immunoSEQ multiplex PCR assay. Genomic DNA extraction, TRB sequencing and normalization were performed by Adaptive Biotechnologies (Seattle, WA). As for the authors' bioinformatics: Clonality was computed as one minus Shannon entropy of productive TRB sequences normalized by log2 of unique productive sequences. To identify KLL-specific clonotypes in tumors, TCRbeta CDR3 amino acid sequences were matched against the sequences from the tetramer-sorted sample of each patient. The source is immuneACCESS, and TCRdb retained only in-frame sequences with V and J called. Part of the clones is not carried over; for the studies checked, unresolved V genes explain less than half of this, and the remainder is unexplained. V, J and clone size are those of that table, while D and trimming were read from the DNA. For this sample there are over 20,000 clones; nearly 90% appear just once. The top ten hold roughly 2.6% of the sample.

As encoded in the germline V gene, CDR1 is SGHVS while CDR2 is FNYEAQ. V was cut back by 1 base and J by 2 bases, leaving a gap of 11 bases between them. The CDR3 numbers 15 residues from cysteine through phenylalanine. The CDR3 DNA has 45 bases and is translated from base 1. With respect to this clone: No cognate antigen has been identified for it. No base qualities exist here, and no much larger clone lies one base off it.

The source is a man in his fifties or sixties with Merkel cell carcinoma. Material for sequencing was lymph node tissue. Recombination joined TRBV7-6 with TRBJ1-1, and perhaps TRBD1 as D gene, on 5 matching bases. The nucleotides read TGTGCCAGCAGCTTAGGGCGGGGACTTAACACTGAAGCTTTCTTT. This encodes CASSLGRGLNTEAFF.